These 9 T cell receptor beta chains originate from one sample sequenced in a study of blood T cell repertoires in COVID-19. The assay was immunoSEQ multiplex PCR, and TCRdb's table has in-frame clones only and misses some. The data show 280,000 or so clones, approximately 88% seen once. The sequencing input was peripheral blood. The receptors originated from a man aged 18 to 29 with active or convalescent COVID-19.

The gene calls are TRBV18 and TRBJ2-7, with 7 bases that match TRBD1. The CDR3 consists of 13 residues. The germline CDR1 and CDR2 sequences are KGHSH and LQKENI. V was clipped by 3 bases and J by 2 bases; unmatched bases: 1. CDR3 sequence: CASSPGTAYEQYF. In nucleotides, the CDR3 is TGTGCCAGCTCACCGGGGACAGCCTACGAGCAGTACTTC.

This clone appeared a single time. The genes are TRBV5-1 and TRBJ1-6, with TRBD1 as a possible D gene (5 bases). Between the trimmed V and J ends, which lost 0 bases and 3 bases, there was a span of 10 bases. The CDR3 has 16 amino acids. The germline CDR1 and CDR2 sequences are SGHRS and YFSETQ. CDR3 DNA: TGCGCCAGCAGCTTGGATCGGGGGGACTATAATTCACCCCTCCACTTT. As protein: CASSLDRGDYNSPLHF.

This rearrangement joins TRBV2 to TRBJ2-5; a weak D match, TRBD1 (6 bases). CDR1 and CDR2 (germline): SNHLY, FYNNEI. Trimming took off 8 bases at V and 2 bases at J, with 9 bases between the two ends. The CDR3 is 12 residues long. The CDR3 reads CASGGLQETQYF. The DNA for the CDR3 is TGTGCCAGCGGGGGCTTGCAAGAGACCCAGTACTTC.

V usage is TRBV14 and J usage is TRBJ1-2, with a weak D call TRBD1 (6 bases). The length of the CDR3 is 14 residues. The ends were cut back, 4 bases at V and 3 bases at J, with 12 bases in the middle. From germline, CDR1 is SGHDN and CDR2 FVKESK. The CDR3 is CASSPRGGDYGYTF. For the CDR3, the DNA is TGTGCCAGCAGCCCCAGGGGCGGTGACTATGGCTACACCTTC.

J is TRBJ2-5 and V is TRBV9; 15 positions match TRBD2. CDR1 and CDR2 (germline): SGDLS, YYNGEE. J was trimmed by 5 bases and V by 0 bases; bases with no gene match: 8. The CDR3 totals 18 residues. The CDR3 DNA follows: TGTGCCAGCAGCGTAGAGGTTGGACTAGCGGGGGGGCAGGAGACCCAGTACTTC. It specifies CASSVEVGLAGGQETQYF.

Only a few counts were recorded for this clone. This sequence joins TRBV6-2 or TRBV6-3 and TRBJ2-5; 8 nucleotides match TRBD2. The junction had 2 bases not matched to a gene; V was cut back by 4 bases and J by 1 base. There are 14 residues in the CDR3. Germline V gives CDR1 MNHEY, CDR2 SVGEGT. The DNA for the CDR3 is TGTGCCAGCAGTTCTAGCGGGCCCCAAGAGACCCAGTACTTC. Protein sequence: CASSSSGPQETQYF.

A single count supports this clone. The rearrangement links TRBV9 to TRBJ1-6; 9 bases fit TRBD1. CDR1 and CDR2 from the germline V gene are SGDLS and YYNGEE. The J segment lost 7 bases and the V segment lost 4 bases, leaving 6 bases of the junction unmatched. This CDR3 has 15 residues. The CDR3 protein is CASSSRTGANSPLHF. Here the CDR3 DNA reads TGTGCCAGCAGCTCCCGGACAGGGGCGAATTCACCCCTCCACTTT.

The chain employs TRBV6-5 and TRBJ1-2; D ambiguous. CDR3 length: 13 amino acids. V lost 8 bases to trimming and J lost 0 bases, with 10 bases between them. CDR1 and CDR2 from the germline V gene are MNHEY and SVGAGI. The CDR3 loop is CASAQVANYGYTF. The CDR3, as DNA: TGTGCCAGCGCACAAGTCGCTAACTATGGCTACACCTTC.

CDR3 residues: CASSSGLGYEQYF. CDR3 sequence (DNA): TGTGCCAGCAGCTCAGGGCTAGGATACGAGCAGTACTTC. The genes are TRBV7-9 and TRBJ2-7; perhaps TRBD1 as D (5 bases). The V and J ends lost 4 bases and 4 bases respectively, with 11 bases between them. CDR1 SEHNR and CDR2 FQNEAQ come from the germline V gene (reference sequence). CDR3 length: 13 amino acids.